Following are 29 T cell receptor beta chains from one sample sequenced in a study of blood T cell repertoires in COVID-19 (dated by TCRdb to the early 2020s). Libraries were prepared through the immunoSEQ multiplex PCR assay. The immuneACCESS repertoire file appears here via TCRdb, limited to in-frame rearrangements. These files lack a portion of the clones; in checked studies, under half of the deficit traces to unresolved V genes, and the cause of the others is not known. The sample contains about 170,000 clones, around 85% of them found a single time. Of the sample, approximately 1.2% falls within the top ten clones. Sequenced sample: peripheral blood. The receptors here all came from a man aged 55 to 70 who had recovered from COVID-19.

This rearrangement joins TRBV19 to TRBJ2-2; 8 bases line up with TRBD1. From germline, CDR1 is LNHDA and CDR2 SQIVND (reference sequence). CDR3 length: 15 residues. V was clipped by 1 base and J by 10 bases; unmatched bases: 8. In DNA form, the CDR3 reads TGTGCCAGTAGTATAGGCAGGGGGCAACCCTCGGAGCTGTTTTTT. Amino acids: CASSIGRGQPSELFF.

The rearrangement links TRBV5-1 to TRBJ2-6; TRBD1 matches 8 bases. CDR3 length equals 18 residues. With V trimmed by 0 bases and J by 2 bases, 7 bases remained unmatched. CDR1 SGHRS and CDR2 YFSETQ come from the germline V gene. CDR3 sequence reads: CASSLDGQGAPGANVLTF. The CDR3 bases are TGCGCCAGCAGCTTGGACGGGCAGGGGGCGCCTGGGGCCAACGTCCTGACTTTC. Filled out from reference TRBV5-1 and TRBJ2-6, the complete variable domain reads KAGVTQTPRYLIKTRGQQVTLSCSPISGHRSVSWYQQTPGQGLQFLFEYFSETQRNKGNFPGRFSGRQFSNSRSEMNVSTLELGDSALYLCASSLDGQGAPGANVLTFGAGSRLTVL.

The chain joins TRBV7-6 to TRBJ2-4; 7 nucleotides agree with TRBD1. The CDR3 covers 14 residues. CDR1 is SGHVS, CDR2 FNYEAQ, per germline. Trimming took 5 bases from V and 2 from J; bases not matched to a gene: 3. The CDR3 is CASSDRASKNIQYF. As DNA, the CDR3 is TGTGCCAGCAGCGACAGGGCGTCCAAAAACATTCAGTACTTC. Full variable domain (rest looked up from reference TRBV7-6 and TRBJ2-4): GAGVSQSPRYKVTKRGQDVALRCDPISGHVSLYWYRQALGQGPEFLTYFNYEAQQDKSGLPNDRFSAERPEGSISTLTIQRTEQRDSAMYRCASSDRASKNIQYFGAGTRLSVL.

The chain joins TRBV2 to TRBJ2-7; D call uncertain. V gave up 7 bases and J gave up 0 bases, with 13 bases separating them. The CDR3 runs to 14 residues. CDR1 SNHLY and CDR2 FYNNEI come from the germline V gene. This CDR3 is CASTVNRPSYEQYF. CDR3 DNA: TGTGCCAGCACGGTAAACAGACCCTCCTACGAGCAGTACTTC.

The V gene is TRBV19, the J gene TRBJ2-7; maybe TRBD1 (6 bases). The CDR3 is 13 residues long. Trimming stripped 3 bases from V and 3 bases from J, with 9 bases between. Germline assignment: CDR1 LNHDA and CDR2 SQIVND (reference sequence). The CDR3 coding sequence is TGTGCCAGTAGTATGACAGGATTCTACGAGCAGTACTTC. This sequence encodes CASSMTGFYEQYF.

The CDR3 spells CASSSETSGVSYEQYF. CDR3 coding DNA: TGTGCCAGCAGCTCGGAGACTAGCGGGGTCTCCTACGAGCAGTACTTC. V usage is TRBV5-5 and J usage is TRBJ2-7; 11 bases agree with TRBD2. Losses at the gene ends were 3 bases for V and 0 bases for J; bases not matched to a gene: 5. This CDR3 has 16 residues. Germline V CDR1 and CDR2: SGHKS, YYEKEE (reference sequence).

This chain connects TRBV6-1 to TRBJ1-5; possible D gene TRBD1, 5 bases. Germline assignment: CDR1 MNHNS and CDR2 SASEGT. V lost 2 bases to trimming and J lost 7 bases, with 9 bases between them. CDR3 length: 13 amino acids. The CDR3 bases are TGTGCCAGCAGTGAACAGGGTGGGCAGCCCCAGCATTTT. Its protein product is CASSEQGGQPQHF.

The CDR3 nucleotides are TGTGCCAGCAGTTACGGACAGGGGGAGGGCAATCAGCCCCAGCATTTT. The encoded protein is CASSYGQGEGNQPQHF. This chain links TRBV6-2 or TRBV6-3 with TRBJ1-5; 10 nucleotides line up with TRBD1. Germline V gene lookup returns CDR1 MNHEY and CDR2 SVGEGT. V lost 2 bases to trimming and J lost 2 bases; unmatched junction nucleotides: 3. CDR3 size: 16 residues.

CDR3 DNA: TGTGCCAGCGGACTCACTGGTGGCACCGGGGAGCTGTTTTTT. Its translation: CASGLTGGTGELFF. J is TRBJ2-2 and V is TRBV11-2; D may be TRBD2 (5 bases). Germline assignment: CDR1 SGHAT and CDR2 FQNNGV. V lost 8 bases, J lost 4 bases, and 14 bases lay in between. This CDR3 spans 14 amino acids. The whole variable domain, remainder taken from reference TRBV11-2 and TRBJ2-2, is EAGVAQSPRYKIIEKRQSVAFWCNPISGHATLYWYQQILGQGPKLLIQFQNNGVVDDSQLPKDRFSAERLKGVDSTLKIQPAKLEDSAVYLCASGLTGGTGELFFGEGSRLTVL.

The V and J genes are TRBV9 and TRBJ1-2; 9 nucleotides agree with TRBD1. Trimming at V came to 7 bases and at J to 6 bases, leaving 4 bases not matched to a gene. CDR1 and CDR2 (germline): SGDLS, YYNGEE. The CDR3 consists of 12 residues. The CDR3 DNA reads TGTGCCAGCGAAACAGGGGGCGATGGCTACACCTTC. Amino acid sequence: CASETGGDGYTF. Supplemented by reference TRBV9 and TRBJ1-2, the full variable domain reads DSGVTQTPKHLITATGQRVTLRCSPRSGDLSVYWYQQSLDQGLQFLIQYYNGEERAKGNILERFSAQQFPDLHSELNLSSLELGDSALYFCASETGGDGYTFGSGTRLTVV.

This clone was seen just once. In DNA form, the CDR3 reads TGTGCCAGCAGCGTCCAATTTCGGAATTCACCCCTCCACTTT. Encoded protein: CASSVQFRNSPLHF. The genes are TRBV21-1 and TRBJ1-6. TRBV21-1 counts as a pseudogene. There are 14 residues in the CDR3.

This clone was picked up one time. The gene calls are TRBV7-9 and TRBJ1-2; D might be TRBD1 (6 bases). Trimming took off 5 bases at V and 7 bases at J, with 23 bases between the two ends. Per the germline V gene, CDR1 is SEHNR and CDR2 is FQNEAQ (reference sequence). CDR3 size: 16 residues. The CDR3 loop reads CASSPGGTPPRSGYTF. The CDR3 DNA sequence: TGTGCCAGCAGCCCGGGAGGGACACCCCCGAGAAGTGGCTACACCTTC.

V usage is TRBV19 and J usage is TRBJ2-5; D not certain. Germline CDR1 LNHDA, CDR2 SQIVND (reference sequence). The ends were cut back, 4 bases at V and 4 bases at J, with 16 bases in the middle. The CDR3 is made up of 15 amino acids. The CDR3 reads CASSKTALGRETQYF. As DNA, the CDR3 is TGTGCCAGTAGTAAAACGGCTCTTGGGCGAGAGACCCAGTACTTC.

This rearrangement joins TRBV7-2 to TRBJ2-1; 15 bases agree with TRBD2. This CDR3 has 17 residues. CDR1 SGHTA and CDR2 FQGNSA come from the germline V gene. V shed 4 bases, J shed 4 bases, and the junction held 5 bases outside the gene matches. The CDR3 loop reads CASSSPGLAGGYNEQFF. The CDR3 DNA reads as TGTGCCAGCAGCTCTCCGGGACTAGCGGGGGGATACAATGAGCAGTTCTTC.

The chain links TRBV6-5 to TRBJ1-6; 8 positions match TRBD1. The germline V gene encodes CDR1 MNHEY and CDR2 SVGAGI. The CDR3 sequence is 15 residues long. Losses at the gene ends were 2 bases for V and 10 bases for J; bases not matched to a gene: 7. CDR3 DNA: TGTGCCAGCAGTTACGCGACAGGGGAAGTATCACCCCTCCACTTT. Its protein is CASSYATGEVSPLHF.

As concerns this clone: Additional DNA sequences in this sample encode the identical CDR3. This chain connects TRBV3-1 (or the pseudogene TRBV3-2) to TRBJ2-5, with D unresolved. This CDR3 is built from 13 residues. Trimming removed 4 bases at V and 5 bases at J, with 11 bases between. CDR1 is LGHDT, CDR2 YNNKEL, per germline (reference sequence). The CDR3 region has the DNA TGTGCCAGCAGCCCACTGGCGAGGGAGACCCAGTACTTC. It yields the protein CASSPLARETQYF.

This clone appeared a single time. CDR3 region: CASSLDGTGVYGYTF. The CDR3 region has the DNA TGTGCCAGCAGCTTGGACGGGACAGGGGTCTATGGCTACACCTTC. J is TRBJ1-2 and V is TRBV7-9; 10 bases match TRBD1. The V and J ends lost 3 bases and 4 bases, in that order; junction bases with no gene match: 5. Germline V gene data show CDR1 as SEHNR and CDR2 as FQNEAQ (reference sequence). The CDR3 consists of 15 residues.

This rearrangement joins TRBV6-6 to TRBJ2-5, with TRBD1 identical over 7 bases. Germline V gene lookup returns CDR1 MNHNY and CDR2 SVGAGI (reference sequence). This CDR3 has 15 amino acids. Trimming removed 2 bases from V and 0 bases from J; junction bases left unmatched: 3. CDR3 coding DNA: TGTGCCAGCAGTTACAACAGGGGAAACCAAGAGACCCAGTACTTC. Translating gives CASSYNRGNQETQYF.

CDR3 DNA: TGTGCCACCAGTGATTCAGCAGGGAACTCCTACGAGCAGTACTTC. Protein product: CATSDSAGNSYEQYF. J is TRBJ2-7 and V is TRBV24-1; tentatively, D is TRBD1 (5 bases). CDR1 and CDR2 (germline): KGHDR, SFDVKD. The CDR3 length is 15 residues. Trimming stripped 2 bases from V and 0 bases from J, with 10 bases between.

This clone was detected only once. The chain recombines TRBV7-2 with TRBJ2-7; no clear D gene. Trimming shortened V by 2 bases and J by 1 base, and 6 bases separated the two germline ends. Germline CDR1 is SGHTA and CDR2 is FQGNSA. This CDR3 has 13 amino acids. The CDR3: CASSLTASYEQYF. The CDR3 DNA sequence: TGTGCCAGCAGCTTAACAGCTTCCTACGAGCAGTACTTC.

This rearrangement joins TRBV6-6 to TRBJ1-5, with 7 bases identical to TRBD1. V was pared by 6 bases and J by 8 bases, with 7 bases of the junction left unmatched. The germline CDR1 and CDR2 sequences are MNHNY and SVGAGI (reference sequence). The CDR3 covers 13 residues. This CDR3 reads CASSDRAREPQHF. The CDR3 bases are TGTGCCAGCAGCGACAGGGCGAGGGAGCCCCAGCATTTT.

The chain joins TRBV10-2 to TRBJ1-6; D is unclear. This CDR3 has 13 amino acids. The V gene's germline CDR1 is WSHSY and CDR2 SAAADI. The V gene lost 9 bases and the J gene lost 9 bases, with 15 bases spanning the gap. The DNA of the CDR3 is TGCGCCAGTTTCCGGGAGAACAGTTCACCCCTCCACTTT. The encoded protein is CASFRENSSPLHF.

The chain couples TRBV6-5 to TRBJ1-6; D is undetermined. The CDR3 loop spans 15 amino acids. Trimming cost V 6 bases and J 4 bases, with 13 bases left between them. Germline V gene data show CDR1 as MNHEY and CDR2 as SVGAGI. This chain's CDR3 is CASSLPRDYNSPLHF. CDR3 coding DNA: TGTGCCAGCAGCCTCCCGAGGGATTATAATTCACCCCTCCACTTT.

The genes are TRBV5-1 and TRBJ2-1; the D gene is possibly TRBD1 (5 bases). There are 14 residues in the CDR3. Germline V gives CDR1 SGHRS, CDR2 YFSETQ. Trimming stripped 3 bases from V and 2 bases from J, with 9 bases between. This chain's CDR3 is CASSSQDTYNEQFF. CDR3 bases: TGCGCCAGCAGCTCCCAGGACACCTACAATGAGCAGTTCTTC. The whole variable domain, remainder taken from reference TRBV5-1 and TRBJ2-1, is KAGVTQTPRYLIKTRGQQVTLSCSPISGHRSVSWYQQTPGQGLQFLFEYFSETQRNKGNFPGRFSGRQFSNSRSEMNVSTLELGDSALYLCASSSQDTYNEQFFGPGTRLTVL.

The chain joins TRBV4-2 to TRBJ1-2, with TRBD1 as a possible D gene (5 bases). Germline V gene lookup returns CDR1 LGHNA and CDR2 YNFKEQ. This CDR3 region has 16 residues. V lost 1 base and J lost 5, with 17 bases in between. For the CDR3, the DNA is TGTGCCAGCAGCCAAGCCCCGGGGGAGACAATTTATGGCTACACCTTC. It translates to CASSQAPGETIYGYTF.

The CDR3 DNA sequence: TGTGCCAGTAGGGGACAGGGGAGCGCCTATGGCTACACCTTC. Translating gives CASRGQGSAYGYTF. The chain uses TRBV19 and TRBJ1-2; 10 bases are a match to TRBD1. From germline, CDR1 is LNHDA and CDR2 SQIVND (reference sequence). The junction had 5 bases not matched to a gene; V was cut back by 6 bases and J by 4 bases. The CDR3 loop spans 14 amino acids.

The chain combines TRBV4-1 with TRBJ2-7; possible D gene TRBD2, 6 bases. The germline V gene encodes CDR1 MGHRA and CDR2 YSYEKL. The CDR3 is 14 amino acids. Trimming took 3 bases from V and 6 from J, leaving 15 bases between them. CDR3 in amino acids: CASSQTTSVGEQYF. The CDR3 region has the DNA TGCGCCAGCAGCCAGACGACTAGTGTGGGCGAGCAGTACTTC.

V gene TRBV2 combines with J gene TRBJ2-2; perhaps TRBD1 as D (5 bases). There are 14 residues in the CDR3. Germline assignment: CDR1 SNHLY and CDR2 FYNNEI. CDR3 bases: TGTGCAAGCTGGTCAGGGATGAACACCGGGGAGCTGTTTTTT. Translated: CASWSGMNTGELFF.

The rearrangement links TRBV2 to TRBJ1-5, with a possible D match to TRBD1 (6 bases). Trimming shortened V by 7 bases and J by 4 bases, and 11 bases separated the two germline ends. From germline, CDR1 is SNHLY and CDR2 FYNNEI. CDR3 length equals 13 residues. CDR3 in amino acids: CASNSRGNQPQHF. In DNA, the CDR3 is TGTGCCAGCAATTCCAGGGGAAATCAGCCCCAGCATTTT.